This T cell receptor (beta chain) was captured in a study of T cells in Graves' hyperthyroidism and ophthalmopathy. Whole-study context: Initial diagnosis, before any treatment, was when peripheral blood was collected.

The investigators amplified TCR beta CDR3 regions from RNA transcripts. TCR CDR3 regions were first amplified by RT-PCR with HTBI primers. TCRdb reprocessed the multiplex PCR reads via MiXCR and lists one record per CDR3 protein. Of about 380,000 distinct CDR3 sequences listed, roughly 13% are singletons. Graves' hyperthyroidism without ophthalmopathy progression within 18 months was termed stable. Each diagnosis was grounded in clinical symptoms, serum thyroxine and TRAb, thyroid ultrasound, and orbital computed tomography. General study results and limits: Peripheral blood also featured most of the thyroid clonotypes expanded above 0.001.

The CDR3 totals 16 residues. The germline gives CDR1 SGHDT, CDR2 YYEEEE. Trimming cost V 1 base and J 0 bases, with 11 bases left between them. This clonotype was counted a few times. Its matching antigen is unknown. The V call is TRBV5-6, the J call TRBJ1-3, with D perhaps matching TRBD1 (6 bases). The TCR originated in a woman aged 55-69 years with Graves' hyperthyroidism. Input material: blood. In nucleotides, the CDR3 is TGTGCCAGCAGCTTGACAGGGATTTACTCTGGAAACACCATATATTTT. Amino acids: CASSLTGIYSGNTIYF.